This T cell receptor beta chain was observed in a study of blood T cell repertoires in COVID-19. Whole-study context: The United States, Italy and Spain supplied acute and convalescent COVID-19 samples. Nucleic acid was either cDNA or gDNA, and it came from T cells, B-cell-depleted T cells, or PBMCs.

Original analysis: Amplification with reference gene primers provided the estimates of nucleated cell counts. Measured with immunoSEQ multiplex PCR; TCRdb has only the in-frame clones, and not every one. D and trimming were read from the DNA, whereas the V and J calls and clone size are those reported in that table. The sample holds tens of thousands of clones, about 86% seen once. CDR1 is WNHNN and CDR2 is SYGVQD in the germline V gene (reference sequence). There are 16 residues in the CDR3. V shed 4 bases and J shed 5 bases, with 17 bases lying between them. The chain uses TRBV10-1 and TRBJ2-2; D not certain. This clonotype was sampled from a woman at least 80 years old with acute or convalescent COVID-19. The sample was peripheral blood. The CDR3 DNA follows: TGCGCCAGCAGTGGGCTTGAGGAAGACGGGACCGGGGAGCTGTTTTTT. Protein product: CASSGLEEDGTGELFF.